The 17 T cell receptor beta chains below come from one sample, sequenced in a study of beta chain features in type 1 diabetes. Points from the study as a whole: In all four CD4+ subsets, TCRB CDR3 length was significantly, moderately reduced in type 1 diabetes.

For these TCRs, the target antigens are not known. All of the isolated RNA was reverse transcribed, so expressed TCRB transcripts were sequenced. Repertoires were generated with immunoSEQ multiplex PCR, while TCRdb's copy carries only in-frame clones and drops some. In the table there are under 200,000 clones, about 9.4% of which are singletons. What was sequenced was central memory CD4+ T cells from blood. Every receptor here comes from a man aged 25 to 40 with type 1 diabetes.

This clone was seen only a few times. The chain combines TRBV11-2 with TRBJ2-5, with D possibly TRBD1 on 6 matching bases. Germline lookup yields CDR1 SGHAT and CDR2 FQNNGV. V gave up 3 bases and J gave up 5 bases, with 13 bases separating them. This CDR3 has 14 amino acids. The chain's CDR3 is CASSFGWGLETQYF. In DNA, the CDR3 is TGTGCCAGCAGCTTCGGTTGGGGGCTTGAGACCCAGTACTTC. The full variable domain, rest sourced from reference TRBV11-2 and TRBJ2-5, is EAGVAQSPRYKIIEKRQSVAFWCNPISGHATLYWYQQILGQGPKLLIQFQNNGVVDDSQLPKDRFSAERLKGVDSTLKIQPAKLEDSAVYLCASSFGWGLETQYFGPGTRLLVL.

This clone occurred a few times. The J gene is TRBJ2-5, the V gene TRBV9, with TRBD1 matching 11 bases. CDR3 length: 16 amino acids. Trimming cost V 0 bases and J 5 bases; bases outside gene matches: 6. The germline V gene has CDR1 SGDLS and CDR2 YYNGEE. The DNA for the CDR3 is TGTGCCAGCAGCGTAGCTGGGGACAGGGGGAGCGAGACCCAGTACTTC. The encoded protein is CASSVAGDRGSETQYF.

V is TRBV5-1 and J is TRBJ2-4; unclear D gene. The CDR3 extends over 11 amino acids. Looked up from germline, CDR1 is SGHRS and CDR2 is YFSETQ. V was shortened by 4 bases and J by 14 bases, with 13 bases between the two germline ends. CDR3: CASSLRGKEYF. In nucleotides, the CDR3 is TGCGCCAGCAGCCTACGAGGAAAGGAGTACTTC.

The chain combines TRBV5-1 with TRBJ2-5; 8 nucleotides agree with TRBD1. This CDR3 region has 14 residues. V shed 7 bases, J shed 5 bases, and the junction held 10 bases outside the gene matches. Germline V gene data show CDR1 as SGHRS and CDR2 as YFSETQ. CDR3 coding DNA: TGCGCCAGCTATCCGGGACAGGCAGGGGAGACCCAGTACTTC. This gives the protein CASYPGQAGETQYF.

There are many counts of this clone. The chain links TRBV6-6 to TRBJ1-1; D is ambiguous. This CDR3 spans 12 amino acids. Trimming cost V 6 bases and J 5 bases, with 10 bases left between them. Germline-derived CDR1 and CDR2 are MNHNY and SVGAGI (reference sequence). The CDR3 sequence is CASSTRPTEAFF. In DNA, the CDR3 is TGTGCCAGCAGCACACGTCCGACTGAAGCTTTCTTT.

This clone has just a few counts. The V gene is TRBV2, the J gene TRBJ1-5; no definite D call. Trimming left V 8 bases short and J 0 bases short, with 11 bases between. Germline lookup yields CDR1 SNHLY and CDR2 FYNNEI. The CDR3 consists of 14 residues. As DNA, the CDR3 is TGTGCCAGCCGTAACAGTCATAGCAATCAGCCCCAGCATTTT. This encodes CASRNSHSNQPQHF.

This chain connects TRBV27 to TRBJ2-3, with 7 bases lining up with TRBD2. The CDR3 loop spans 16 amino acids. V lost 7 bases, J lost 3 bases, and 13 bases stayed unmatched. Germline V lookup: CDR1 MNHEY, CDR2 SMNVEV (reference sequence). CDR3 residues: CASTRGRDVRTDTQYF. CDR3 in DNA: TGTGCCAGCACCCGAGGGAGGGATGTTAGGACAGATACGCAGTATTTT.

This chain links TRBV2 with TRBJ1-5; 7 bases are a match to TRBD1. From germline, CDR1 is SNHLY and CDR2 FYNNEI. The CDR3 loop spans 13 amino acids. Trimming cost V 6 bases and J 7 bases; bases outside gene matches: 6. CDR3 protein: CASSGQELQPQHF. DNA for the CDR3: TGTGCCAGCAGCGGACAGGAGCTACAGCCCCAGCATTTT.

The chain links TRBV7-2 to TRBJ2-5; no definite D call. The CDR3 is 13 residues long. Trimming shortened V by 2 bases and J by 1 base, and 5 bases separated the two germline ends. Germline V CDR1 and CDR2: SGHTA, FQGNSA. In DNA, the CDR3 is TGTGCCAGCAGCTTATGGGCCCAAGAGACCCAGTACTTC. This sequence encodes CASSLWAQETQYF.

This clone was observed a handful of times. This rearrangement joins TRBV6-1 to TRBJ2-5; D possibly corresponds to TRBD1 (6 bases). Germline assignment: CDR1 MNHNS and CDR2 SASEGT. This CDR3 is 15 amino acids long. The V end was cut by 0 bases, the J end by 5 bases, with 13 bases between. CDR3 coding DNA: TGTGCCAGCAGTGAAGCTACAGGGATGGGGGAGACCCAGTACTTC. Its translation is CASSEATGMGETQYF.

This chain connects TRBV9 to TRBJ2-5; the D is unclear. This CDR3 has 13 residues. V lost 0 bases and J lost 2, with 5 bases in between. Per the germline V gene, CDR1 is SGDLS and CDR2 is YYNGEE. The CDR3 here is CASSVATQETQYF. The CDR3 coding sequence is TGTGCCAGCAGCGTAGCCACTCAAGAGACCCAGTACTTC. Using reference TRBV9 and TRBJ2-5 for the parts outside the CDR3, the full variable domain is DSGVTQTPKHLITATGQRVTLRCSPRSGDLSVYWYQQSLDQGLQFLIQYYNGEERAKGNILERFSAQQFPDLHSELNLSSLELGDSALYFCASSVATQETQYFGPGTRLLVL.

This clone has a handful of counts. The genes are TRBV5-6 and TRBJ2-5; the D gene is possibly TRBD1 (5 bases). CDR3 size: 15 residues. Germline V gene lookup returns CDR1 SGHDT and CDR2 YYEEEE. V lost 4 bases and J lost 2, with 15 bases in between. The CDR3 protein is CASSTAMQGQETQYF. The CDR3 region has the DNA TGTGCCAGCAGCACAGCTATGCAGGGTCAAGAGACCCAGTACTTC.

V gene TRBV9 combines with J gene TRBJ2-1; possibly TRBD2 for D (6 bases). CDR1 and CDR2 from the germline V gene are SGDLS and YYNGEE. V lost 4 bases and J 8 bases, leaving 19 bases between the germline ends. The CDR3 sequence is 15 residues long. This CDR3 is CASSPQRAPLDEQFF. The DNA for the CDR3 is TGTGCCAGCAGCCCGCAGCGGGCCCCGTTGGATGAGCAGTTCTTC.

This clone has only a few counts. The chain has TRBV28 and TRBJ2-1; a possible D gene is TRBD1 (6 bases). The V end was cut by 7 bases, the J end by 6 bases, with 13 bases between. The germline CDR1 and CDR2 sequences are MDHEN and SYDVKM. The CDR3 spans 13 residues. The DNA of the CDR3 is TGTGCCAGCACCAGGGTCAGGGGCAATGAGCAGTTCTTC. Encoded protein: CASTRVRGNEQFF.

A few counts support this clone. The CDR3 loop reads CATTTGNTEAFF. The CDR3 nucleotides are TGTGCCACCACTACGGGGAACACTGAAGCTTTCTTT. The chain links TRBV5-6 to TRBJ1-1; D uncertain. The CDR3 contains 12 residues. The V end lost 9 bases, the J end lost 1 base, and 10 bases lay between the germline ends. CDR1 SGHDT and CDR2 YYEEEE come from the germline V gene.

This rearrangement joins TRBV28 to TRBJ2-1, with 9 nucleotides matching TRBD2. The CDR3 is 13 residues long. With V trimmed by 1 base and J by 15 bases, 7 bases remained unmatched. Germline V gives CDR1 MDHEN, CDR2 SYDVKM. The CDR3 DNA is TGTGCCAGCAGTTTATCCGCGGGAGGGCCCGGGTTCTTC. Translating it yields CASSLSAGGPGFF.

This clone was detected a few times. The CDR3 protein is CASSSDRATEAFF. CDR3 nucleotides: TGTGCCAGCAGTTCGGACAGGGCCACTGAAGCTTTCTTT. This chain links TRBV27 with TRBJ1-1; 8 bases fit TRBD1. V dropped 4 bases and J dropped 4; count of bases not matched to a gene: 2. The CDR3 runs to 13 residues. Germline V gene data show CDR1 as MNHEY and CDR2 as SMNVEV (reference sequence).